Presented here are 27 T cell receptor beta chains from one specimen sequenced in a study of shared clonotypes between healthy human individuals. Profiling relied on immunoSEQ multiplex PCR, and the TCRdb table lists in-frame clones only, not all of them. The table includes about 2 million clones, 85% to 95% detected once. Sequenced material: naive CD4+ T cells sorted from blood. As for subset: CD45RA+ positively selected. The receptors were sampled from a man aged 18 to 30 in good health.

V and J are TRBV4-3 and TRBJ1-6, with TRBD1 matching over 9 bases. V was clipped by 0 bases and J by 0 bases; unmatched bases: 0. The CDR3 extends over 17 amino acids. Germline CDR1 is LGHNA and CDR2 is YSLEER. For the CDR3, the DNA is TGCGCCAGCAGCCAAGAGACAGGGGGCTCCTATAATTCACCCCTCCACTTT. Amino acids: CASSQETGGSYNSPLHF.

The chain couples TRBV7-2 to TRBJ2-5, with D tentatively TRBD2 (6 bases). The CDR3 runs 15 residues. The V gene lost 5 bases and the J gene lost 1 base, with 14 bases spanning the gap. In germline, CDR1 is SGHTA, CDR2 FQGNSA. CDR3 bases: TGTGCCAGCAGCATGGACTACCTAATCCAAGAGACCCAGTACTTC. It yields the protein CASSMDYLIQETQYF.

V is TRBV7-2 and J is TRBJ2-1; 10 positions agree with TRBD2. Germline V gives CDR1 SGHTA, CDR2 FQGNSA. The J segment lost 7 bases and the V segment lost 4 bases, leaving 7 bases of the junction unmatched. This CDR3 comprises 15 residues. In nucleotides, the CDR3 is TGTGCCAGCAGCTCGTCGTCGACTAGCGGGAATGAGCAGTTCTTC. Amino acids: CASSSSSTSGNEQFF.

The chain uses TRBV9 and TRBJ1-2; tentative D call: TRBD1 (5 bases). Germline CDR1 and CDR2: SGDLS and YYNGEE. The CDR3 is 15 residues long. V was cut by 2 bases and J by 0 bases, with 11 bases left in between. CDR3 bases: TGTGCCAGCAGCGTGGGGACGGTAGCTAACTATGGCTACACCTTC. Protein product: CASSVGTVANYGYTF.

The chain couples TRBV4-1 to TRBJ1-6; no firm D call. V dropped 1 base and J dropped 11 bases, with 9 bases sitting between them. Per germline, CDR1 MGHRA and CDR2 YSYEKL. The CDR3 sequence is 13 residues long. The CDR3 is CASSQAMVTPLHF. The CDR3 nucleotides are TGCGCCAGCAGCCAAGCGATGGTAACACCCCTCCACTTT.

This sequence joins TRBV7-2 and TRBJ2-7; D is perhaps TRBD2 (5 bases). Germline CDR1 and CDR2: SGHTA and FQGNSA. Trimming removed 1 base at V and 5 bases at J, with 15 bases between. This CDR3 is 15 amino acids long. CDR3 coding DNA: TGTGCCAGCAGCTTAGGGTCCGGACCCGGGAACGAGCAGTACTTC. This codes for CASSLGSGPGNEQYF.

This chain connects TRBV5-5 to TRBJ2-4; D is perhaps TRBD1 or TRBD2 (5 bases each). Germline CDR1 and CDR2: SGHKS and YYEKEE (reference sequence). This CDR3 has 11 amino acids. V was cut by 4 bases and J by 12 bases, with 11 bases left in between. The CDR3 protein is CASSKGTAQYF. In DNA, the CDR3 is TGTGCCAGCAGCAAAGGGACCGCTCAGTACTTC.

About this clone itself: This specimen includes other DNA sequences encoding the same CDR3. V usage is TRBV7-9 and J usage is TRBJ1-5, with 7 bases fitting TRBD1. Germline-derived CDR1 and CDR2 are SEHNR and FQNEAQ (reference sequence). CDR3 length equals 15 residues. Trimming at V came to 1 base and at J to 2 bases, leaving 2 bases not matched to a gene. The CDR3 DNA is TGTGCCAGCAGCTTAGAGGGGGCAGGCAATCAGCCCCAGCATTTT. Translation: CASSLEGAGNQPQHF.

The chain carries TRBV29-1 and TRBJ2-7; D might be TRBD1 (6 bases). This CDR3 has 14 amino acids. The V and J ends lost 6 bases and 6 bases respectively, with 21 bases between them. Germline CDR1 and CDR2: SQVTM and ANQGSEA. As DNA, the CDR3 is TGCAGCGTGACCCAGACAGGATCCCCTGGCGAGCAGTACTTC. It encodes CSVTQTGSPGEQYF.

The chain joins TRBV19 to TRBJ1-5; TRBD1 is a possible D gene (5 bases). Deletions cut 3 bases from V and 4 bases from J, with 13 bases between. Looked up from germline, CDR1 is LNHDA and CDR2 is SQIVND (reference sequence). The CDR3 consists of 15 residues. The CDR3 here is CASSIEWQGNQPQHF. The DNA of the CDR3 is TGTGCCAGTAGTATCGAGTGGCAGGGTAATCAGCCCCAGCATTTT.

The chain uses TRBV5-5 and TRBJ1-1; D is undetermined. Germline V lookup: CDR1 SGHKS, CDR2 YYEKEE (reference sequence). Trimming took off 4 bases at V and 7 bases at J, with 14 bases between the two ends. This CDR3 is 13 amino acids long. The CDR3 is CASSAPLLREAFF. DNA for the CDR3: TGTGCCAGCAGCGCCCCCTTACTACGTGAAGCTTTCTTT.

This chain uses TRBV10-2 with TRBJ2-7; 8 positions agree with TRBD1. CDR1 and CDR2 (germline): WSHSY, SAAADI. V lost 4 bases and J lost 2; bases outside the gene matches: 4. This CDR3 spans 14 amino acids. The CDR3 bases are TGCGCCAGCAGTGTTGGCAGGGGGCCCTACGAGCAGTACTTC. It codes for CASSVGRGPYEQYF.

The V gene is TRBV7-2, the J gene TRBJ2-3; TRBD2 matches at 9 bases. Losses at the gene ends were 5 bases for V and 1 base for J; bases not matched to a gene: 4. Germline loops: CDR1 SGHTA, CDR2 FQGNSA. The CDR3 runs 15 residues. The CDR3 nucleotides read TGTGCCAGCAGCCGCGGGGGGGCGGGCACAGATACGCAGTATTTT. Its translation is CASSRGGAGTDTQYF.

This clone was seen only a few times. This chain uses TRBV30 with TRBJ2-4; no definite D call. Trimming removed 2 bases at V and 7 bases at J, with 9 bases between. The germline gives CDR1 GTSNPN, CDR2 SVGIG (reference sequence). The CDR3 consists of 12 residues. CDR3 nucleotide sequence: TGTGCCTGGAGTACGACCCTTAACATTCAGTACTTC. Amino acids: CAWSTTLNIQYF.

This rearrangement joins TRBV5-4 to TRBJ2-3, with 7 bases aligning to TRBD2. This CDR3 is 17 amino acids long. Per the germline V gene, CDR1 is SGHNT and CDR2 is YYREEE (reference sequence). Unmatched junction bases numbered 17, after V lost 4 bases and J lost 6 bases. The CDR3 protein is CASSPGGKRGGLDTQYF. The CDR3 nucleotides read TGTGCCAGCAGCCCCGGGGGTAAGCGGGGAGGTCTTGATACGCAGTATTTT.

The rearrangement uses TRBV5-5 and TRBJ2-5; D may be TRBD2 (5 bases). Germline loops: CDR1 SGHKS, CDR2 YYEKEE (reference sequence). The ends were cut back, 1 base at V and 5 bases at J, with 9 bases in the middle. The CDR3 is made up of 13 amino acids. The CDR3 region is CASSLPSGETQYF. The CDR3 DNA follows: TGTGCCAGCAGCTTGCCATCGGGGGAGACCCAGTACTTC.

The chain is built from TRBV19 and TRBJ1-5; D is unclear. This CDR3 region has 15 residues. Germline lookup yields CDR1 LNHDA and CDR2 SQIVND (reference sequence). Trimming removed 10 bases from V and 3 bases from J, with 19 bases in between. CDR3 residues: CATTPLGADNQPQHF. CDR3 coding DNA: TGTGCCACTACACCGCTGGGAGCAGACAATCAGCCCCAGCATTTT.

The chain employs TRBV5-4 and TRBJ2-3, with TRBD1 matching over 7 bases. From germline, CDR1 is SGHNT and CDR2 YYREEE (reference sequence). V lost 0 bases, J lost 2 bases, and 3 bases stayed unmatched. The CDR3 consists of 15 residues. Here the CDR3 reads CASSLVDRDTDTQYF. The CDR3 DNA reads TGTGCCAGCAGCTTGGTTGACAGGGACACAGATACGCAGTATTTT. The full variable domain, completed using reference TRBV5-4 and TRBJ2-3, is ETGVTQSPTHLIKTRGQQVTLRCSSQSGHNTVSWYQQALGQGPQFIFQYYREEENGRGNFPPRFSGLQFPNYSSELNVNALELDDSALYLCASSLVDRDTDTQYFGPGTRLTVL.

The sample holds one count of this clone. The V gene is TRBV7-2, the J gene TRBJ1-3, with D possibly matching TRBD1 (5 bases). Between the trimmed V and J ends, which lost 1 base and 4 bases, there was a span of 11 bases. From germline, CDR1 is SGHTA and CDR2 FQGNSA. The CDR3 covers 15 residues. The CDR3 DNA reads as TGTGCCAGCAGCTTAGAGTTCAGGGTCGGAAACACCATATATTTT. Amino acids: CASSLEFRVGNTIYF.

The V call is TRBV5-1, the J call TRBJ1-5, with D hard to call. This CDR3 is built from 14 residues. Per germline, CDR1 SGHRS and CDR2 YFSETQ. Trimming cost V 4 bases and J 5 bases, with 13 bases left between them. CDR3 amino acids: CASSPGDFDQPQHF. CDR3 nucleotide sequence: TGCGCCAGCAGCCCCGGCGATTTTGATCAGCCCCAGCATTTT. Full variable domain (missing parts from reference TRBV5-1 and TRBJ1-5): KAGVTQTPRYLIKTRGQQVTLSCSPISGHRSVSWYQQTPGQGLQFLFEYFSETQRNKGNFPGRFSGRQFSNSRSEMNVSTLELGDSALYLCASSPGDFDQPQHFGDGTRLSIL.

This clone was found once. The CDR3 region has the DNA TGTGCCATCAGTGAAGCTCCTCCAGGGCCAGGAAATCAGCCCCAGCATTTT. It codes for CAISEAPPGPGNQPQHF. The chain couples TRBV10-3 to TRBJ1-5; the D gene is possibly TRBD1 (5 bases). Trimming stripped 3 bases from V and 4 bases from J, with 19 bases between. Germline assignment: CDR1 ENHRY and CDR2 SYGVKD. The CDR3 consists of 17 residues.

This chain links TRBV6-6 with TRBJ1-5; 8 bases line up with TRBD1. Germline-derived CDR1 and CDR2 are MNHNY and SVGAGI (reference sequence). The length of the CDR3 is 15 residues. The junction had 6 bases not matched to a gene; V was cut back by 7 bases and J by 1 base. The CDR3 region is CASNSGQGSNQPQHF. The CDR3 nucleotides are TGTGCCAGCAACTCTGGACAGGGAAGCAATCAGCCCCAGCATTTT.

This clone occurred a few times. The rearrangement uses TRBV5-1 and TRBJ1-5; D is ambiguous. CDR1 and CDR2 (germline): SGHRS, YFSETQ. There are 13 residues in the CDR3. Trimming left V 4 bases short and J 6 bases short, with 11 bases between. CDR3 amino acids: CASSREGGQPQHF. The CDR3 nucleotides read TGCGCCAGCAGCAGGGAGGGAGGTCAGCCCCAGCATTTT.

The chain joins TRBV4-2 to TRBJ2-3, with D tentatively TRBD1 (5 bases). Germline V gives CDR1 LGHNA, CDR2 YNFKEQ. The CDR3 contains 15 residues. Deletions cut 3 bases from V and 7 bases from J, with 17 bases between. The CDR3 coding sequence is TGTGCCAGCAGCCAGGGGAATCTCAGGGCGAATACGCAGTATTTT. Encoded protein: CASSQGNLRANTQYF.

Comments on this clone: This same CDR3 is encoded by further DNA sequences in the sample. This chain joins TRBV30 and TRBJ2-5; D is unclear. The ends were cut back, 4 bases at V and 4 bases at J, with 13 bases in the middle. The CDR3 covers 13 residues. In germline, CDR1 is GTSNPN, CDR2 SVGIG (reference sequence). The CDR3 DNA reads as TGTGCCTGGAAAGGTACCAAAGCAGAGACCCAGTACTTC. This sequence encodes CAWKGTKAETQYF.

The V and J genes are TRBV14 and TRBJ2-1; the match to TRBD1 covers 10 bases. J lost 10 bases, V lost 1 base, and 10 bases had no gene match. The length of the CDR3 is 16 residues. From germline, CDR1 is SGHDN and CDR2 FVKESK. CDR3 bases: TGTGCCAGCAGCCAAGGACCCGGGACAGGGGTCTCGGAGCAGTTCTTC. This gives the protein CASSQGPGTGVSEQFF.

This clone is a singleton in its sample. The gene calls are TRBV5-1 and TRBJ1-1; D might be TRBD1 (5 bases). The V end was cut by 4 bases, the J end by 6 bases, with 19 bases between. Looked up from germline, CDR1 is SGHRS and CDR2 is YFSETQ. The CDR3 consists of 15 residues. CDR3 loop: CASSGPGTPGAEAFF. The CDR3 nucleotides are TGCGCCAGCAGCGGACCCGGGACTCCGGGGGCTGAAGCTTTCTTT. Full variable domain (rest looked up from reference TRBV5-1 and TRBJ1-1): KAGVTQTPRYLIKTRGQQVTLSCSPISGHRSVSWYQQTPGQGLQFLFEYFSETQRNKGNFPGRFSGRQFSNSRSEMNVSTLELGDSALYLCASSGPGTPGAEAFFGQGTRLTVV.